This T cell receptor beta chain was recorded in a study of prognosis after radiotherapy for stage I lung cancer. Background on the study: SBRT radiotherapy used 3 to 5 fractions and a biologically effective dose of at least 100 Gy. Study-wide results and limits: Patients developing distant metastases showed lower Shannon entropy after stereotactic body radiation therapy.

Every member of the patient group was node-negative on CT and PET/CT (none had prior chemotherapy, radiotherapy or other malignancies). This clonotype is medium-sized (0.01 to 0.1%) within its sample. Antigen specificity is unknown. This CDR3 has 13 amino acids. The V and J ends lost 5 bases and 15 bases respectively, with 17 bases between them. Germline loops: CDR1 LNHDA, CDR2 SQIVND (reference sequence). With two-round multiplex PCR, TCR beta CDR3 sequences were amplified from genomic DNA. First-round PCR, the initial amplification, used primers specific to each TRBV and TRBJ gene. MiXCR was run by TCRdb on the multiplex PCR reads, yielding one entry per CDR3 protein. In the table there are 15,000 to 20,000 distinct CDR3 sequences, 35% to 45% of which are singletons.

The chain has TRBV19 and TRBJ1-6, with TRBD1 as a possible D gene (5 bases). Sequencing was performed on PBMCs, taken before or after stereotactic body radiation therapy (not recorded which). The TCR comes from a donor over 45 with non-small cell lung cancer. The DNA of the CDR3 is TGTGCCAGTAGTCCTTTGGCAGGGCCAATCCTCCACTTT. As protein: CASSPLAGPILHF.